This T cell receptor (beta chain) was obtained from a study of shared clonotypes between healthy human individuals. Sorted subsets were amplified in replicate PCRs using 150 to 250 ng DNA, roughly 30,000 T cell genomes. Using immunoSEQ multiplex PCR, the repertoire was profiled, and TCRdb retains in-frame clones only, with some absent. The sample consists of under 850,000 clones, 80% to 95% of them appearing once. Naive CD8 cells lacked CD45RO and underwent positive selection for CCR7, leaving out terminally differentiated effector memory CD45RA+ cells. A remark on this clone: Its antigen is undetermined.

V lost 1 base and J lost 1, with 10 bases in between. Germline CDR1 is LNHNV and CDR2 is YYDKDF (reference sequence). The CDR3 contains 15 residues. Study outcomes and limitations: Among donors, clonotype sharing was expected to be affected by sequencing depth.

Sequencing was done on a sample of naive CD8+ T cells sorted from blood. The clonotype originates from a man aged 25-45 years in good health. The V and J genes are TRBV15 and TRBJ2-5, with D tentatively TRBD1 (5 bases). This CDR3 is CATSRVYRTQETQYF. The CDR3 DNA is TGTGCCACCAGCAGAGTGTACAGGACCCAAGAGACCCAGTACTTC.